The 9 T cell receptor beta chains below all came from one sample that was sequenced in a study of T cell repertoires in cytomegalovirus infection. MiXCR was run by TCRdb on the reads, yielding one entry per CDR3 protein. The sample lists roughly 250,000 distinct CDR3 sequences; 9% to 15% were seen once. Sequenced sample: PBMCs. The source of these receptors is a human donor in good health (CMV status not recorded). Some clones in this sample may be carry-over from other donors' samples.

This clonotype showed up just once. This rearrangement joins TRBV5-1 to TRBJ1-2; D gene uncertain. Germline V CDR1 and CDR2: SGHRS, YFSETQ. This CDR3 has 14 amino acids. V dropped 0 bases and J dropped 5 bases, with 11 bases sitting between them. The CDR3: CASSLGTVLYGYTF. The DNA of the CDR3 is TGCGCCAGCAGCTTGGGTACAGTTTTATATGGCTACACCTTC.

A few counts support this clonotype. V is TRBV10-3 and J is TRBJ2-1, with 8 bases matching TRBD2. The germline gives CDR1 ENHRY, CDR2 SYGVKD. The CDR3 has 15 amino acids. V lost 4 bases to trimming and J lost 7 bases; unmatched junction nucleotides: 9. CDR3 nucleotide sequence: TGTGCCATCAGTGCCCCGGGAGGGCCGAAAAATGAGCAGTTCTTC. This translates into CAISAPGGPKNEQFF.

This clonotype was counted at least ten times. The chain employs TRBV7-2 and TRBJ2-1; D gene ambiguous. V lost 2 bases and J 7 bases, leaving 12 bases between the germline ends. The germline V gene has CDR1 SGHTA and CDR2 FQGNSA. The length of the CDR3 is 14 residues. The chain's CDR3 is CASSLSPRWNEQFF. The CDR3 bases are TGTGCCAGCAGCTTAAGTCCTCGATGGAATGAGCAGTTCTTC. Filled out from reference TRBV7-2 and TRBJ2-1, the complete variable domain reads GAGVSQSPSNKVTEKGKDVELRCDPISGHTALYWYRQSLGQGLEFLIYFQGNSAPDKSGLPSDRFSAERTGGSVSTLTIQRTQQEDSAVYLCASSLSPRWNEQFFGPGTRLTVL.

This clonotype was detected ten times or more. The chain combines TRBV4-3 with TRBJ2-7; a weak D match, TRBD1 (6 bases). Germline CDR1 and CDR2: LGHNA and YSLEER. The CDR3 is made up of 15 amino acids. The ends were cut back, 1 base at V and 2 bases at J, with 12 bases in the middle. The CDR3 protein is CASSQAYRDTYEQYF. The CDR3 DNA follows: TGCGCCAGCAGCCAAGCCTACCGGGACACCTACGAGCAGTACTTC.

This clonotype came up once. V gene TRBV28 combines with J gene TRBJ1-1, with a tentative D call TRBD1 (5 bases). Deletions cut 5 bases from V and 8 bases from J, with 18 bases between. The germline V gene encodes CDR1 MDHEN and CDR2 SYDVKM. The CDR3 is 14 residues long. The DNA for the CDR3 is TGTGCCAGCAGTACCCCTGGGGGTCCTAACGAAGCTTTCTTT. This encodes CASSTPGGPNEAFF.

This clonotype showed up many times. This sequence joins TRBV7-2 and TRBJ2-1, with 9 bases aligning to TRBD2. This CDR3 has 17 residues. The V segment lost 6 bases and the J segment 7 bases; nucleotides outside the gene matches: 16. Germline CDR1 SGHTA, CDR2 FQGNSA. The CDR3 region is CASSIELVAGAANEQFF. CDR3 sequence (DNA): TGTGCCAGCAGTATTGAATTGGTAGCGGGGGCTGCGAATGAGCAGTTCTTC.

This clonotype was seen a handful of times. The V call is TRBV14, the J call TRBJ1-5; no firm D call. Trimming pared 0 bases from V and 1 base from J, leaving 1 base between. Germline values: CDR1 SGHDN, CDR2 FVKESK. The CDR3 sequence is 13 residues long. CDR3: CASSQESNQPQHF. CDR3 nucleotide sequence: TGTGCCAGCAGCCAAGAAAGCAATCAGCCCCAGCATTTT.

This clonotype was observed at least ten times. The CDR3 loop is CSANGQGGTEAFF. CDR3 nucleotides: TGCAGTGCGAACGGACAGGGGGGGACTGAAGCTTTCTTT. The rearrangement links TRBV20-1 to TRBJ1-1, with 10 bases fitting TRBD1. The J segment lost 5 bases and the V segment lost 6 bases, leaving 6 bases of the junction unmatched. The CDR3 length is 13 residues. Germline CDR1 is DFQATT and CDR2 is SNEGSKA (reference sequence).

This rearrangement joins TRBV12-3 or TRBV12-4 to TRBJ2-3, with 7 bases identical to TRBD2. The V and J ends lost 6 bases and 5 bases, in that order; junction bases with no gene match: 8. This CDR3 region has 14 residues. The CDR3 spells CASSPRGEGDTQYF. The CDR3 DNA reads as TGTGCCAGCAGCCCTCGGGGGGAAGGAGATACGCAGTATTTT.